A selection of T cell receptor beta chains follows, all from one sample in a study of T cell responses to AZD1222 COVID-19 vaccine. Assay used: immunoSEQ multiplex PCR; TCRdb lists only in-frame clones, some missing. Here the sample spans about 140,000 clones, approximately 89% being singletons. The input for sequencing was peripheral blood, taken 28 days after the second AZD1222 dose. All receptors derive from an adult who received the AZD1222 COVID-19 vaccine. Each CDR3 is given without its conserved first and last residue. Rows may omit the clone size; those that give it use once, few, many or a size class.

v_call: TRBV5-8
clone_size: .
cdr3_length: 11
j_call: TRBJ2-1
cdr3_aa: ASSWDRHNEQF

v_call: TRBV18
clone_size: .
cdr3_length: 17
j_call: TRBJ2-3
cdr3_aa: ASSRGLAGNKRSTDTQY

v_call: TRBV3-1/TRBV3-2
clone_size: .
cdr3_length: 11
j_call: TRBJ2-5
cdr3_aa: ASSQNSQETQY

v_call: TRBV9
clone_size: .
cdr3_length: 12
j_call: TRBJ1-3
cdr3_aa: ASSGLFSGNTIY

v_call: TRBV7-2
clone_size: .
cdr3_length: 12
j_call: TRBJ1-2
cdr3_aa: ASSQKGMFERYT

v_call: TRBV11-2
clone_size: .
cdr3_length: 15
j_call: TRBJ1-6
cdr3_aa: ASSLLGQGLRGSPLH

v_call: TRBV6-2/TRBV6-3
clone_size: once
cdr3_length: 17
j_call: TRBJ2-5
cdr3_aa: ASSYVAGTSGIIQETQY

v_call: TRBV7-2
clone_size: .
cdr3_length: 12
j_call: TRBJ2-7
cdr3_aa: ASSLEQEGYEQY

v_call: TRBV6-6
clone_size: .
cdr3_length: 9
j_call: TRBJ1-5
cdr3_aa: ASGSNQPQH

v_call: TRBV4-1
clone_size: .
cdr3_length: 13
j_call: TRBJ1-5
cdr3_aa: ASSQAGQSNQPQH

v_call: TRBV9
clone_size: few
cdr3_length: 12
j_call: TRBJ1-1
cdr3_aa: ASSPSALDTEAF

v_call: TRBV9
clone_size: .
cdr3_length: 15
j_call: TRBJ2-3
cdr3_aa: ASSVQDRSLGTDTQY

v_call: TRBV29-1
clone_size: .
cdr3_length: 12
j_call: TRBJ2-7
cdr3_aa: SVELSGRSYEQY

v_call: TRBV5-4
clone_size: .
cdr3_length: 12
j_call: TRBJ1-4
cdr3_aa: ASSGTENNEKLF

v_call: TRBV7-2
clone_size: .
cdr3_length: 13
j_call: TRBJ2-5
cdr3_aa: ASSPPKGRQETQY

v_call: TRBV7-9
clone_size: once
cdr3_length: 12
j_call: TRBJ1-2
cdr3_aa: ASSPGQTNYGYT

v_call: TRBV4-1
clone_size: .
cdr3_length: 13
j_call: TRBJ1-6
cdr3_aa: ASSQGGFYNSPLH

v_call: TRBV6-5
clone_size: .
cdr3_length: 11
j_call: TRBJ2-5
cdr3_aa: ASSYGGWQTQY

v_call: TRBV6-2/TRBV6-3
clone_size: .
cdr3_length: 13
j_call: TRBJ1-2
cdr3_aa: ASSPRGKANYGYT

v_call: TRBV6-5
clone_size: .
cdr3_length: 12
j_call: TRBJ2-5
cdr3_aa: ASRTGGEQETQY

v_call: TRBV27
clone_size: few
cdr3_length: 11
j_call: TRBJ1-2
cdr3_aa: ASSLWGNYGYT

v_call: TRBV19
clone_size: .
cdr3_length: 16
j_call: TRBJ1-1
cdr3_aa: ASSIWPKGARTNTEAF

v_call: TRBV20-1
clone_size: .
cdr3_length: 11
j_call: TRBJ2-2
cdr3_aa: SASSSYTGELF

v_call: TRBV6-5
clone_size: .
cdr3_length: 12
j_call: TRBJ1-6
cdr3_aa: ASSRDSYNSPLH

v_call: TRBV6-5
clone_size: .
cdr3_length: 13
j_call: TRBJ1-1
cdr3_aa: ASSYGGAPGTEAF

v_call: TRBV7-8
clone_size: once
cdr3_length: 11
j_call: TRBJ2-7
cdr3_aa: ASSPPANYEQY

v_call: TRBV18
clone_size: .
cdr3_length: 13
j_call: TRBJ1-4
cdr3_aa: ASSLSGTVNEKLF

v_call: TRBV4-3
clone_size: once
cdr3_length: 13
j_call: TRBJ1-3
cdr3_aa: ASSQDSYAGNTIY

v_call: TRBV28
clone_size: .
cdr3_length: 12
j_call: TRBJ1-5
cdr3_aa: ATRGGNSNQPQH

v_call: TRBV5-1
clone_size: .
cdr3_length: 14
j_call: TRBJ2-7
cdr3_aa: ASSLGIGTGPNEQY

v_call: TRBV6-2/TRBV6-3
clone_size: .
cdr3_length: 14
j_call: TRBJ1-2
cdr3_aa: ASSYGSGGANYGYT

v_call: TRBV5-1
clone_size: .
cdr3_length: 12
j_call: TRBJ1-4
cdr3_aa: ASGDGRANEKLF

v_call: TRBV5-1
clone_size: .
cdr3_length: 13
j_call: TRBJ2-5
cdr3_aa: ASSSSWGTQETQY